This entry features one T cell receptor beta chain sequence. The length of the CDR3 is 16 residues. Germline V gene lookup returns CDR1 SGHRS and CDR2 YFSETQ. The J segment lost 7 bases and the V segment lost 4 bases, leaving 11 bases of the junction unmatched. The data stem from a study of blood T cell repertoires in COVID-19. Study in general: Spain, Italy and the United States supplied samples that represented acute and convalescent COVID-19.

Method: immunoSEQ multiplex PCR; TCRdb's copy keeps in-frame clones and lacks some. The sample comprises some 160,000 clones, more than 85% of which are singletons, and 2.5% to 3% rests with the top ten. The sample taken for sequencing was peripheral blood. The genes are TRBV5-1 and TRBJ2-1, with TRBD2 matching 10 bases. This TCR came from a woman aged 80 or older with COVID-19, enrolled during active disease. CDR3 DNA sequence: TGCGCCAGCAGCGGAGCCCTAGCGGGAGCATCGAATGAGCAGTTCTTC. It encodes CASSGALAGASNEQFF. The full variable domain, rest sourced from reference TRBV5-1 and TRBJ2-1, is KAGVTQTPRYLIKTRGQQVTLSCSPISGHRSVSWYQQTPGQGLQFLFEYFSETQRNKGNFPGRFSGRQFSNSRSEMNVSTLELGDSALYLCASSGALAGASNEQFFGPGTRLTVL.